This TCR beta chain is from a study of long-term antiretroviral therapy in people with HIV. The assay used was immunoSEQ (version v3.0), run at survey level. Repertoires were generated with immunoSEQ multiplex PCR, while TCRdb's copy carries only in-frame clones and drops some. The repertoire holds 30,000 to 45,000 clones, 80% seen once, with 5.8% in the top ten. This clonotype was obtained from a man aged 30 to 45 with HIV. The source material was unsorted PBMCs, sampled 3.4 years after starting antiretroviral therapy.

The CDR3 loop reads CASSRRVTVVETQYF. The DNA for the CDR3 is TGTGCCAGCAGTCGGAGGGTAACGGTAGTAGAGACCCAGTACTTC. The chain couples TRBV2 to TRBJ2-5, with a tentative D call TRBD2 (6 bases). Germline lookup yields CDR1 SNHLY and CDR2 FYNNEI. The CDR3 is made up of 15 amino acids. Between the trimmed V and J ends, which lost 5 bases and 4 bases, there was a span of 17 bases.